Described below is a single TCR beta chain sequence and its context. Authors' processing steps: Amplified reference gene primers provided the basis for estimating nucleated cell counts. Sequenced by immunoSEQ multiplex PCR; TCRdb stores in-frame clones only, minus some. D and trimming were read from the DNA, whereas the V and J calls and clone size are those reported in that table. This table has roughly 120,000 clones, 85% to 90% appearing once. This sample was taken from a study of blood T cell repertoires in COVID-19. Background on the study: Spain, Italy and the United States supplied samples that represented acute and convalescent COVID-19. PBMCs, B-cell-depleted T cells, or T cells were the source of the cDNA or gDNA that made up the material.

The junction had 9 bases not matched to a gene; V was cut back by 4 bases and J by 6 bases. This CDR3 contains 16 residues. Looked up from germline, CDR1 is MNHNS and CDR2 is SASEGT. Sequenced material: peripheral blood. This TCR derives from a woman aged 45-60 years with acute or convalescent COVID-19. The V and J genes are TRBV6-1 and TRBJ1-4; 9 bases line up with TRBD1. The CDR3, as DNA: TGTGCCAGCAGTGTATTCTACAGGGGGCGCGATGAAAAACTGTTTTTT. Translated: CASSVFYRGRDEKLFF.